The source of this T cell receptor (beta chain) is a study of T cells in Graves' hyperthyroidism and ophthalmopathy. General observations from the study: Stable hyperthyroidism and ophthalmopathy were separated using 13 V-J signatures.

The germline V gene encodes CDR1 SNHLY and CDR2 FYNNEI. This CDR3 region has 12 residues. V gave up 10 bases and J gave up 1 base; unmatched junction bases: 1. Calling Graves' hyperthyroidism stable meant ophthalmopathy did not progress within 18 months. Patients were excluded for uncontrolled infection, other autoimmune disease, pregnancy or lactation. From RNA transcripts, TCR beta CDR3 regions were amplified. Initially, a first-round RT-PCR of the TCR CDR3 employed the HTBI primer set. TCRdb recomputed calls from the multiplex PCR reads with MiXCR, one row per CDR3 protein. Of 500,000 to 600,000 distinct CDR3 sequences in the sample, 15% to 20% were seen once. Many counts were recorded for this clonotype. The antigen is unknown.

The chain has TRBV2 and TRBJ2-5, with TRBD2 matching 9 bases. This sequence originates from a woman aged 18-35 years with Graves' hyperthyroidism. The specimen sequenced was blood. CDR3 protein: CATSGTQETQYF. In nucleotides, the CDR3 is TGTGCCACTAGCGGGACCCAAGAGACCCAGTACTTC.